A selection of T cell receptor beta chains follows, all from one sample in a study of CD8 T cells in ankylosing spondylitis. TCRdb itself ran the 5' RACE reads through MiXCR, one entry per CDR3 protein. The data show nearly 250,000 distinct CDR3 sequences, roughly 32% seen once. Sequenced material: blood, either unsorted or a sorted T cell fraction (not recorded which). The receptors were gathered from a male donor with ankylosing spondylitis or in good health (not recorded which). Each CDR3 is given with its conserved first and last residue. D genes are given only for firm matches. Only part of the rows carry a size: once, few, many, or a class if the clone is expanded.

CSARDPGLGNSPLHF	TGCAGTGCTAGAGATCCAGGGCTGGGGAATTCACCCCTCCACTTT	TRBJ1-6	TRBV20-1	.	15	.
CASRPVGRTSGTYEQYF	TGTGCCAGCAGACCGGTTGGAAGGACTAGCGGTACCTACGAGCAGTACTTC	TRBJ2-7	TRBV6-1	.	17	TRBD2
CASSYSAGTLDTEAFF	TGTGCCAGCAGTTACTCCGCAGGGACACTCGACACTGAAGCTTTCTTT	TRBJ1-1	TRBV6-5	.	16	.
CSAGTSGGQVYEQFF	TGCAGTGCTGGTACTAGCGGGGGGCAGGTCTATGAGCAGTTCTTC	TRBJ2-1	TRBV20-1	.	15	TRBD2
CASSPGDREGETQYF	TGCGCCAGCAGCCCGGGCGACAGGGAGGGAGAGACCCAGTACTTC	TRBJ2-5	TRBV5-1	few	15	.
CASSQVQGSWEQYF	TGCGCCAGCAGCCAAGTACAGGGATCTTGGGAGCAGTACTTC	TRBJ2-7	TRBV4-1	few	14	.
CSVNGLAGQETQYF	TGCAGCGTTAACGGACTAGCGGGGCAAGAGACCCAGTACTTC	TRBJ2-5	TRBV29-1	.	14	TRBD2
CSAIFGTNTEAFF	TGCAGTGCTATTTTCGGGACGAACACTGAAGCTTTCTTT	TRBJ1-1	TRBV20-1	.	13	.
CASSLVSGDEQYF	TGTGCCAGCAGCTTAGTGTCAGGGGACGAGCAGTACTTC	TRBJ2-7	TRBV7-9	few	13	.
CSATRVGQYNQPQHF	TGCAGTGCTACGCGAGTGGGACAGTACAATCAGCCCCAGCATTTT	TRBJ1-5	TRBV20-1	.	15	TRBD1
CSARRWGGQETQYF	TGCAGTGCTAGACGTTGGGGGGGCCAAGAGACCCAGTACTTC	TRBJ2-5	TRBV20-1	.	14	TRBD2
CASSQDGLSGNTIYF	TGTGCCAGCAGCCAAGATGGCCTCTCTGGAAACACCATATATTTT	TRBJ1-3	TRBV3-1	.	15	.
CASSPPPGTAYEQYF	TGTGCCAGCAGCCCACCTCCCGGCACGGCCTACGAGCAGTACTTC	TRBJ2-7	TRBV7-8	.	15	.
CATTGEGATGELFF	TGTGCCACAACAGGGGAAGGGGCCACCGGGGAGCTGTTTTTT	TRBJ2-2	TRBV9	.	14	TRBD1
CASSLDLRGSWDEQFF	TGTGCCAGCAGCTTAGATCTGAGGGGCTCCTGGGATGAGCAGTTCTTC	TRBJ2-1	TRBV11-2	.	16	.
CASSVSSTDTQYF	TGTGCCAGCAGCGTCTCTAGCACAGATACGCAGTATTTT	TRBJ2-3	TRBV7-9	.	13	.
CASSLAWRGANTGELFF	TGCGCCAGCAGCTTGGCATGGCGGGGGGCGAACACCGGGGAGCTGTTTTTT	TRBJ2-2	TRBV5-1	.	17	TRBD2
CATLNPGTGVTEQCF	TGTGCCACCTTAAATCCCGGGACAGGGGTGACCGAGCAGTGCTTC	TRBJ2-7	TRBV10-3	.	15	TRBD1
CASSLGLRGQETQYF	TGTGCCAGCAGCTTAGGTTTAAGGGGGCAAGAGACCCAGTACTTC	TRBJ2-5	TRBV11-3	.	15	.
CASSFDLTQYF	TGTGCCAGCAGTTTCGACTTGACCCAGTACTTC	TRBJ2-5	TRBV12-3/TRBV12-4	few	11	.
CASSYTGGGQETQYF	TGTGCCAGCAGTTATACAGGGGGAGGTCAAGAGACCCAGTACTTC	TRBJ2-5	TRBV6-5	.	15	TRBD1
CASSHSDRFYEQYF	TGTGCCAGCAGTCATTCGGACAGGTTCTACGAGCAGTACTTC	TRBJ2-7	TRBV6-5	few	14	TRBD1
CSGPQGAGNYGYTF	TGCAGCGGACCGCAGGGGGCAGGGAACTATGGCTACACCTTC	TRBJ1-2	TRBV29-1	.	14	TRBD1
CASRATQGTEAFF	TGTGCCAGCAGGGCAACTCAGGGAACTGAAGCTTTCTTT	TRBJ1-1	TRBV6-4	few	13	.
CASSVGRNTDTQYF	TGTGCCAGCAGCGTCGGTAGGAATACAGATACGCAGTATTTT	TRBJ2-3	TRBV9	few	14	.
CAISERNSYEQYF	TGTGCCATCAGTGAGCGTAACTCCTACGAGCAGTACTTC	TRBJ2-7	TRBV10-3	many	13	.
CSARRQGFDTEAFF	TGCAGTGCTAGGCGGCAGGGTTTCGACACTGAAGCTTTCTTT	TRBJ1-1	TRBV20-1	few	14	.
CASSRGASYNEQFF	TGTGCCAGCAGCCGGGGGGCCTCCTACAATGAGCAGTTCTTC	TRBJ2-1	TRBV11-2	few	14	.
CSARGRAHQPQHF	TGCAGTGCTAGAGGTAGGGCCCATCAGCCCCAGCATTTT	TRBJ1-5	TRBV20-1	few	13	.
CASSFLVGGYTF	TGTGCCAGCAGTTTCCTAGTTGGGGGCTACACCTTC	TRBJ1-2	TRBV6-6	few	12	.
CSVDLPPGLEYTDTQYF	TGCAGCGTTGACCTCCCTCCGGGACTAGAATACACAGATACGCAGTATTTT	TRBJ2-3	TRBV29-1	few	17	TRBD2
CASSQRAVYGYTF	TGTGCCAGCAGCCAAAGGGCCGTCTATGGCTACACCTTC	TRBJ1-2	TRBV7-8	.	13	.
CASSFPIRTVQETQYF	TGTGCCAGCAGCTTCCCCATTCGGACTGTCCAAGAGACCCAGTACTTC	TRBJ2-5	TRBV7-9	.	16	.
CATSSGLAGGVKETQYF	TGTGCCACCAGCAGCGGACTAGCGGGGGGTGTTAAAGAGACCCAGTACTTC	TRBJ2-5	TRBV15	.	17	TRBD2
CASSSPRARERGRRYF	TGCGCCAGCAGCTCTCCTCGGGCCCGGGAGAGGGGCCGAAGGTACTTC	TRBJ2-7	TRBV5-1	.	16	.
CASSFGIAGTAGQFF	TGTGCCAGCAGCTTCGGGATAGCGGGGACGGCAGGGCAGTTCTTC	TRBJ2-1	TRBV28	.	15	TRBD2
CASSLQQGVDYGYTF	TGTGCCAGCAGCCTACAACAAGGGGTCGACTATGGCTACACCTTC	TRBJ1-2	TRBV5-4	.	15	.
CASSLEGIQPQHF	TGTGCCAGCAGCTTAGAGGGAATTCAGCCCCAGCATTTT	TRBJ1-5	TRBV7-2	.	13	.
CASSPRRGRETQYF	TGTGCCAGCAGCCCCCGCCGGGGGAGGGAGACCCAGTACTTC	TRBJ2-5	TRBV5-4	.	14	.
CASMRGSLGNTEAFF	TGTGCCAGCATGAGGGGGTCCTTGGGGAACACTGAAGCTTTCTTT	TRBJ1-1	TRBV6-1	.	15	.
CASSRDLANTGELFF	TGTGCCAGCAGCCGGGACCTAGCGAACACCGGGGAGCTGTTTTTT	TRBJ2-2	TRBV5-5	.	15	.
CASTSDRYEQYF	TGTGCCAGCACTTCGGACCGATACGAGCAGTACTTC	TRBJ2-7	TRBV28	.	12	.
CTFEGAVYEQYF	TGCACCTTCGAGGGGGCCGTCTACGAGCAGTACTTC	TRBJ2-7	TRBV20-1	few	12	TRBD1
CASSLAGVRSYNEQFF	TGTGCCAGCAGTTTAGCGGGGGTCCGTTCCTACAATGAGCAGTTCTTC	TRBJ2-1	TRBV12-3/TRBV12-4	few	16	.
CASSQDWGLYEQYF	TGTGCCAGCAGCCAAGATTGGGGGCTTTACGAGCAGTACTTC	TRBJ2-7	TRBV3-1	few	14	.
CASSPSAGGPYEQYF	TGTGCCAGCAGCCCCTCAGCGGGGGGGCCCTACGAGCAGTACTTC	TRBJ2-7	TRBV11-2	few	15	TRBD2
CASSVVGGPYNEQFF	TGTGCCAGCAGCGTAGTCGGGGGGCCCTACAATGAGCAGTTCTTC	TRBJ2-1	TRBV9	.	15	.
CAISESISRGGEYEQYF	TGTGCCATCAGTGAGTCCATATCCAGAGGGGGCGAGTACGAGCAGTACTTC	TRBJ2-7	TRBV10-3	few	17	TRBD1
CASSYRARAGGSTDTQYF	TGTGCCAGCAGTTACCGGGCAAGAGCGGGGGGTTCCACAGATACGCAGTATTTT	TRBJ2-3	TRBV6-5	.	18	TRBD2
CASRSWARDTGELFF	TGTGCCAGCAGATCCTGGGCGAGGGACACCGGGGAGCTGTTTTTT	TRBJ2-2	TRBV12-3/TRBV12-4	.	15	.
CASGLIGGLDETQYF	TGTGCCAGCGGTCTTATAGGGGGCCTCGATGAGACCCAGTACTTC	TRBJ2-5	TRBV6-1	few	15	TRBD1
CASSPPAREQYF	TGTGCCAGCAGCCCGCCGGCGCGGGAGCAGTACTTC	TRBJ2-7	TRBV3-1	once	12	.
CSASTGTKQETQYF	TGCAGTGCTAGCACAGGGACCAAGCAAGAGACCCAGTACTTC	TRBJ2-5	TRBV20-1	.	14	.